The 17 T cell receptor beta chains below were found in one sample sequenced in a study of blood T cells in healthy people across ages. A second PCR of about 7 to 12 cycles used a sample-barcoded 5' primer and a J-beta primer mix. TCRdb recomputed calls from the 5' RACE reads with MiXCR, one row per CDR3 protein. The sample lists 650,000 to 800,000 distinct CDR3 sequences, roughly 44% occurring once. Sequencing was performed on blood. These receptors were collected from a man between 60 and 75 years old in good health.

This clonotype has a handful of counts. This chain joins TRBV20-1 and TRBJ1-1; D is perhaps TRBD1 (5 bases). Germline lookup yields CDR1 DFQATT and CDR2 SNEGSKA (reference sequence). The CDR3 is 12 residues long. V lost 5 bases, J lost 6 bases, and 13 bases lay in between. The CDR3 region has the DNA TGCAGTGCTCCAGGGAGTGGGCCTGAAGCTTTCTTT. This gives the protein CSAPGSGPEAFF.

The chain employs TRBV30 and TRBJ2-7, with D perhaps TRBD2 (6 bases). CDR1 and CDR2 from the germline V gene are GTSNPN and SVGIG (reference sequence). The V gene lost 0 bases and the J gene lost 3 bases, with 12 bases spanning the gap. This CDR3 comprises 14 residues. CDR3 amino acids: CAWSVPGDGYEQYF. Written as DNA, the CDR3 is TGTGCCTGGAGTGTACCGGGGGATGGCTACGAGCAGTACTTC.

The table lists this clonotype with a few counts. CDR3 sequence (DNA): TGTGCCAGCAGCTTAGAGGGCTCCTTCTATGGCTACACCTTC. It encodes CASSLEGSFYGYTF. The rearrangement joins TRBV7-9 to TRBJ1-2, with no clear D. The V gene lost 1 base and the J gene lost 4 bases, with 10 bases spanning the gap. The germline V gene has CDR1 SEHNR and CDR2 FQNEAQ (reference sequence). CDR3 size: 14 residues.

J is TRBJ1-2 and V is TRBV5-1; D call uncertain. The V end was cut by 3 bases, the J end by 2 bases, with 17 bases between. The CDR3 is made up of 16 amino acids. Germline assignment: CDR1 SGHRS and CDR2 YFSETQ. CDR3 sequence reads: CASSSSPGQWNYGYTF. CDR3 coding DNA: TGCGCCAGCAGCTCCTCTCCGGGTCAATGGAACTATGGCTACACCTTC.

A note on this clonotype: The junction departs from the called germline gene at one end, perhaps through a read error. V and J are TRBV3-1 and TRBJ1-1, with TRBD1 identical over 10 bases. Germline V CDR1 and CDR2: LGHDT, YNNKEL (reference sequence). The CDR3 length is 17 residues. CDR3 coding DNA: TGTGCCGGCAGCAAAACGGGACAGGGGCCAGTGAACACTGAAGCTTTCTTT. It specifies CAGSKTGQGPVNTEAFF. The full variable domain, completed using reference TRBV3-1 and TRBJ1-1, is DTAVSQTPKYLVTQMGNDKSIKCEQNLGHDTMYWYKQDSKKFLKIMFSYNNKELIINETVPNRFSPKSPDKAHLNLHINSLELGDSAVYFCAGSKTGQGPVNTEAFFGQGTRLTVV.

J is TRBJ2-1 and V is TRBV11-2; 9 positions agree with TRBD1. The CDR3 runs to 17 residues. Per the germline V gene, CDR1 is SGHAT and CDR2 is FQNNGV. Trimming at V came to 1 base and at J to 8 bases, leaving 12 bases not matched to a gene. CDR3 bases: TGTGCCAGCAGCTTAGTGGTTTTACGGGACAGGGCGTATGAGCAGTTCTTC. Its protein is CASSLVVLRDRAYEQFF.

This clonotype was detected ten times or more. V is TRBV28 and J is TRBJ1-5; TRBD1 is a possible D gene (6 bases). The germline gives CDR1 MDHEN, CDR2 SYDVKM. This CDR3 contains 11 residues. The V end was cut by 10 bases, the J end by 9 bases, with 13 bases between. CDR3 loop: CATRGWGPQHF. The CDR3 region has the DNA TGTGCCACCAGGGGTTGGGGGCCCCAGCATTTT.

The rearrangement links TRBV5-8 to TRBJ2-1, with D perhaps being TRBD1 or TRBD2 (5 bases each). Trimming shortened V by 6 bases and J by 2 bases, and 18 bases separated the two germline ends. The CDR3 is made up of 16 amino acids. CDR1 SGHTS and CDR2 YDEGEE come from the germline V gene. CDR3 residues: CASTLRGLDTYNEQFF. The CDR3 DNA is TGTGCCAGCACCTTACGGGGCCTAGATACCTACAATGAGCAGTTCTTC.

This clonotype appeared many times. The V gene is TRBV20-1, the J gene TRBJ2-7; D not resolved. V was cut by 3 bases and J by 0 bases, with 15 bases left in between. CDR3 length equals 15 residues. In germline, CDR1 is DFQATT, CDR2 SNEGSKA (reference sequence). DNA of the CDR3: TGCAGTGCTAGGGGTCTGTCCCTTAGCTCCTACGAGCAGTACTTC. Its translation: CSARGLSLSSYEQYF.

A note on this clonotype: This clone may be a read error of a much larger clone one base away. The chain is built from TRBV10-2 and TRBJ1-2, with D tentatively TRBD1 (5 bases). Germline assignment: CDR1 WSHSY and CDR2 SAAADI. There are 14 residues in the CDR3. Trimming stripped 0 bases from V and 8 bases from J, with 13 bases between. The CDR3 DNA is TGCGCCAGCAGTGAGTCCGGCGGGGCGGCGGGCTACACCTTC. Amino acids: CASSESGGAAGYTF.

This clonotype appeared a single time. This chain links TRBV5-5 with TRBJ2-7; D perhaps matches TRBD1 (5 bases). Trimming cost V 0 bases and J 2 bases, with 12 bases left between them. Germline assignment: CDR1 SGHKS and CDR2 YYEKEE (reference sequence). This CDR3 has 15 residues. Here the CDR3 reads CASSLEQVLTYEQYF. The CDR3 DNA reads TGTGCCAGCAGCTTGGAACAGGTGTTAACCTACGAGCAGTACTTC.

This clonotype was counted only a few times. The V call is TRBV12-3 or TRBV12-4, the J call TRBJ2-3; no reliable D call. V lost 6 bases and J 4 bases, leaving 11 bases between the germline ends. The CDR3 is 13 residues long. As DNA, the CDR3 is TGTGCCAGCAGGCCCAACCTTCCAGATACGCAGTATTTT. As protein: CASRPNLPDTQYF.

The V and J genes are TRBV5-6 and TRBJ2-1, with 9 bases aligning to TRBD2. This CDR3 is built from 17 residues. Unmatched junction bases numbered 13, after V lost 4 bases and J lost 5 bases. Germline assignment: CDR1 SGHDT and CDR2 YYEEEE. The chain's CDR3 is CASSRGLASRGNNEQFF. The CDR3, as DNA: TGTGCCAGCAGCCGGGGACTAGCCTCGAGGGGTAACAATGAGCAGTTCTTC.

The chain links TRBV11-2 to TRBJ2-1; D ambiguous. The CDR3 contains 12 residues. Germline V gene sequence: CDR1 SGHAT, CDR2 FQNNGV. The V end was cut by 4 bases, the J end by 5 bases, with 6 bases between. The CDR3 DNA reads TGTGCCAGCAGCTCCGGCGACAATGAGCAGTTCTTC. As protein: CASSSGDNEQFF.

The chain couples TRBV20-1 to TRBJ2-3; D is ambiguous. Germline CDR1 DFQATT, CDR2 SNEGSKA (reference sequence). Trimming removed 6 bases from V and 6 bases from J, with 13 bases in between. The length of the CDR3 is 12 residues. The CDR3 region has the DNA TGCAGTGCCCCACGGTCCTACGATACGCAGTATTTT. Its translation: CSAPRSYDTQYF.

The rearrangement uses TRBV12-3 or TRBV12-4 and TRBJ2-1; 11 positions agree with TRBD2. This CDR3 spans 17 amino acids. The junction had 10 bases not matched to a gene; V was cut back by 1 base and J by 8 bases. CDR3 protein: CASSLGSSGGRTDEQFF. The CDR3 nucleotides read TGTGCCAGCAGTTTAGGGTCTAGCGGGGGGCGGACCGATGAGCAGTTCTTC.

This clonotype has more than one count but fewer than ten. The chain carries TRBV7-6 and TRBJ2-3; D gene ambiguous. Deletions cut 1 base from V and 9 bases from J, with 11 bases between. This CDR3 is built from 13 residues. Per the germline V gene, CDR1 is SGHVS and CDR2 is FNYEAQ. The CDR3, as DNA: TGTGCCAGCAGCTTAGAAGGTCCCCAGACGCAGTATTTT. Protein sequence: CASSLEGPQTQYF. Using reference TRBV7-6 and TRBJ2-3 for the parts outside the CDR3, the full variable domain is GAGVSQSPRYKVTKRGQDVALRCDPISGHVSLYWYRQALGQGPEFLTYFNYEAQQDKSGLPNDRFSAERPEGSISTLTIQRTEQRDSAMYRCASSLEGPQTQYFGPGTRLTVL.